The present entry profiles one T cell receptor beta chain with its context. Generated by immunoSEQ multiplex PCR, the TCRdb table keeps only in-frame clones and is missing some. Of about 67,000 clones listed, approximately 90% are singletons. The sample originates from a study of T cell changes during pregnancy in multiple sclerosis. CDR1 and CDR2 (germline): SNHLY, FYNNEI. The ends were cut back, 7 bases at V and 0 bases at J, with 3 bases in the middle. This CDR3 comprises 11 residues. The material was peripheral blood, obtained in the first trimester of pregnancy. The TCR comes from a female donor with multiple sclerosis, enrolled in a pregnancy study. V usage is TRBV2 and J usage is TRBJ1-1; D is undetermined. CDR3 DNA: TGTGCCAGCATCATGAACACTGAAGCTTTCTTT. This codes for CASIMNTEAFF.